This TCR beta chain was retrieved from a study of blood T cell repertoires in COVID-19. About the study: COVID-19 samples collected from the United States, Italy and Spain covered acute and convalescent phases. The cDNA or gDNA used as material had been derived from T cells, B-cell-depleted T cells, or PBMCs.

In the source study's methods: Reference gene primer amplification gave estimated nucleated cell counts. Method: immunoSEQ multiplex PCR; TCRdb's copy keeps in-frame clones and lacks some. D and trimming come from the DNA, and the V and J calls and clone size come from that table. The sample consists of 350,000 to 500,000 clones, over 85% of them appearing once. The specimen was peripheral blood. The sequence was obtained from a man between 18 and 29 years old with COVID-19, enrolled during active disease.

The CDR3 reads CASSQTSGTTGELFF. CDR3 in DNA: TGTGCCAGCAGCCAGACTAGCGGGACCACCGGGGAGCTGTTTTTT. The rearrangement uses TRBV6-6 and TRBJ2-2, with TRBD2 identical over 11 bases. Trimming at V came to 6 bases and at J to 4 bases, leaving 4 bases not matched to a gene. The CDR3 is 15 residues long. Germline V gene data show CDR1 as MNHNY and CDR2 as SVGAGI (reference sequence).